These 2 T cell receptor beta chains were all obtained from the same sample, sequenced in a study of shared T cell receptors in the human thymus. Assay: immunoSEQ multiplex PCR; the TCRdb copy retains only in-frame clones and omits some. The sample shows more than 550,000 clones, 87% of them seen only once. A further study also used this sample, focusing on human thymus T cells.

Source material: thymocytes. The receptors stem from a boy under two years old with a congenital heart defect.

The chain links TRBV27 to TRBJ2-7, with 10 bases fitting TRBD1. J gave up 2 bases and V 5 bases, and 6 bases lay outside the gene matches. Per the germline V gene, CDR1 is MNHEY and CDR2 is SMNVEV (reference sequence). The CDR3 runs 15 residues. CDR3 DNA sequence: TGTGCCAGCAGTCCAGACGGACAGGGGGCCTACGAGCAGTACTTC. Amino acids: CASSPDGQGAYEQYF.

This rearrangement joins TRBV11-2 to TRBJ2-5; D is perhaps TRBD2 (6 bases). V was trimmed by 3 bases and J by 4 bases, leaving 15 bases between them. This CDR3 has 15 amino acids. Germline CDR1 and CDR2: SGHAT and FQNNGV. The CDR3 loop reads CASSFVYAGTETQYF. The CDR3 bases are TGTGCCAGCAGCTTCGTTTACGCGGGAACAGAGACCCAGTACTTC.